This T cell receptor beta chain was found in a study of patients and donors after allogeneic stem cell transplantation. Germline-derived CDR1 and CDR2 are SGHRS and YFSETQ. After removal of 0 bases from V and 0 bases from J, the junction contained 9 bases not matched to a gene. This CDR3 has 18 residues. TCRdb called the RT-PCR reads again in MiXCR, with one record for every CDR3 protein. The sample lists 800,000 to 1,000,000 distinct CDR3 sequences; more than 15% were seen once. This clonotype has ten or more counts. This sequence joins TRBV5-1 and TRBJ2-3; TRBD2 matches 8 bases. The source material was blood, either unsorted or a sorted T cell fraction (not recorded which). This receptor was identified in a human donor who was either an allogeneic HSCT recipient or a stem cell or donor lymphocyte infusion donor (not recorded which). It is not recorded whose cells these are; they may come from a transplant donor. The CDR3 nucleotides read TGCGCCAGCAGCTTGGGACGTAGCGGGGTAACTAGCACAGATACGCAGTATTTT. Its translation is CASSLGRSGVTSTDTQYF.